This T cell receptor (beta chain) was sequenced for a study of control samples from healthy donors and cancer patients (dated by TCRdb to 2020 to 2021). The library was built by means of the immunoSEQ multiplex PCR assay. As stored in TCRdb, this immuneACCESS dataset retains in-frame rearrangements with V and J assigned. A fraction of the clones does not appear; measured against another copy, unresolved V genes explain less than half of the discrepancy, and the remainder lacks a known reason. A total of 150,000 to 170,000 clones appear in this sample, about 94% of them only once. Of the sample, approximately 5.5% falls within the top ten clones. To note about this clone: Its binding antigen is unknown. One base away there is no much larger clone; base qualities are not given.

V is pared back by 1 base and J by 0 bases, with 7 bases lying between the germline termini. From cysteine to phenylalanine, the CDR3 is 16 amino acids long. The kept DNA is CDR3 alone, 48 bases in frame from the first base. CDR1 and CDR2 are read off the germline V gene as SNHLY and FYNNEI. Recombination connected TRBV2 to TRBJ1-6; the D gene is perhaps TRBD1, on 5 matching bases. The sequencing sample was made of blood. The receptor comes from a man aged 40-49 years in good health. In nucleotide form, the sequence is TGTGCCAGCAGTGAAGGACAGAGCTCCTATAATTCACCCCTCCACTTT. The translation is CASSEGQSSYNSPLHF. Extended through the reference TRBV2 and TRBJ1-6 proteins, this CDR3 yields the full variable domain: EPEVTQTPSHQVTQMGQEVILRCVPISNHLYFYWYRQILGQKVEFLVSFYNNEISEKSEIFDDQFSVERPDGSNFTLKIRSTKLEDSAMYFCASSEGQSSYNSPLHFGNGTRLTVT.